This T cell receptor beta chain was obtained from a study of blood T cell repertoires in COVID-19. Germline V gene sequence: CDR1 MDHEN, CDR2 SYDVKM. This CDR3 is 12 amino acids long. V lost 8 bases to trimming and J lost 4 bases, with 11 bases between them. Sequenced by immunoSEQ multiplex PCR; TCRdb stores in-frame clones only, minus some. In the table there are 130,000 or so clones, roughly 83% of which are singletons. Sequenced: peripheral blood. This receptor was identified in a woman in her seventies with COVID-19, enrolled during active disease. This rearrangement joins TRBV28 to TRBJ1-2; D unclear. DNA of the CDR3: TGTGCCAGCGGAGGGCCGGGCTATGGCTACACCTTC. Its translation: CASGGPGYGYTF.